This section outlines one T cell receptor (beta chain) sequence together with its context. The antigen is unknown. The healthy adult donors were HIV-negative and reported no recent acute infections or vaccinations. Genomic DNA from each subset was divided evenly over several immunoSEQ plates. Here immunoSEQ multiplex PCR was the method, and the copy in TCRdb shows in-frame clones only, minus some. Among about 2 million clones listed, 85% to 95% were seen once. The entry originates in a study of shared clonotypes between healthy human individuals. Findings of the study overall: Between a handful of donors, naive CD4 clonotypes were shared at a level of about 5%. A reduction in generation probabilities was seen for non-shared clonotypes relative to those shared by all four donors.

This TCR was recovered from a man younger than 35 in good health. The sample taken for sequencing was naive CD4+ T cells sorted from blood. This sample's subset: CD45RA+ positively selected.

The CDR3 bases are TGTGCCAGCAGCCCGGGACAGGGGGCCCTACTGGGGAAAGAGACCCAGTACTTC. Its protein is CASSPGQGALLGKETQYF. This sequence joins TRBV7-6 and TRBJ2-5; TRBD1 matches at 12 bases. This CDR3 contains 18 residues. Germline CDR1 SGHVS, CDR2 FNYEAQ. Germline trimming cut 5 bases from V and 3 bases from J; bases unmatched to any gene: 13.